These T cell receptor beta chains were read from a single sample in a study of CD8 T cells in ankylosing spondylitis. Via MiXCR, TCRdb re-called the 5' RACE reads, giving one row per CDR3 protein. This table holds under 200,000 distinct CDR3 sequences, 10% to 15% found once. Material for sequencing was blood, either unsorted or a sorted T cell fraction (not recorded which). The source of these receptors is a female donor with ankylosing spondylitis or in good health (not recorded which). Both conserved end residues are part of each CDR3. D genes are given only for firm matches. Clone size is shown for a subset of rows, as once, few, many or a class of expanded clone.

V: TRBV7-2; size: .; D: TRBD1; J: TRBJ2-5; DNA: TGTGCCAGCAGCATACTGACAGGGACCCAAGAGACCCAGTACTTC; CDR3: CASSILTGTQETQYF
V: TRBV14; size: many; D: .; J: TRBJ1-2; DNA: TGTGCCAGCAGCCAAGACGCGTCCTATGGCTACACCTTC; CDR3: CASSQDASYGYTF
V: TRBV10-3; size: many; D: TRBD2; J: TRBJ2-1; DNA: TGTGCCAGCGGGACTAGCGGGGACAATGAGCAGTTCTTC; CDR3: CASGTSGDNEQFF
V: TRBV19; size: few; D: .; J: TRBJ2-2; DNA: TGTGCCACCACACCTTACTCGACAGGCACGGCGACCGGGGAGCTGTTTTTT; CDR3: CATTPYSTGTATGELFF
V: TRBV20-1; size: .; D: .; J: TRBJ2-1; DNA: TGCAGTGCTAGAGAGGGGGCGGGGACCTACAATGAGCAGTTCTTC; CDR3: CSAREGAGTYNEQFF
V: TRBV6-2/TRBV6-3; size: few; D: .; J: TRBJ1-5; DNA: TGTGCCAGCAGTTACCAGAGCTTCAGCAATCAGCCCCAGCATTTT; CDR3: CASSYQSFSNQPQHF
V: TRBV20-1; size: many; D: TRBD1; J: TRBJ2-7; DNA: TGCAGTGCCTGGGGACAGTCCTACGAGCAGTACTTC; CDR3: CSAWGQSYEQYF
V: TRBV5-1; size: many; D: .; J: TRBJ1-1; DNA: TGCGCCAGCAGCTTGCTTGGGGGCGCGGGCACTGAAGCTTTCTTT; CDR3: CASSLLGGAGTEAFF
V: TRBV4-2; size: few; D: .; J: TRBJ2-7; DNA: TGTGCCAGCAGCCAAGAGGCAGTAGCGGCCTACGAGCAGTACTTC; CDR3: CASSQEAVAAYEQYF
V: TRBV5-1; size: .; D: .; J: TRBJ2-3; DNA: TGCGCCAGCAGCCCAAGACTAACCGTCACAGATACGCAGTATTTT; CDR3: CASSPRLTVTDTQYF
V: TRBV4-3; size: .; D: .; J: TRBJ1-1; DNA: TGCGCCAGCAGCCAAGTTGGGGTGAACACTGAAGCTTTCTTT; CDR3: CASSQVGVNTEAFF
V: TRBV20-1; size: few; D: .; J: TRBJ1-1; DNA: TGCAGTGCTAGAGATTCAGCAGGGGTCGAGAACACTGAAGCTTTCTTT; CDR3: CSARDSAGVENTEAFF
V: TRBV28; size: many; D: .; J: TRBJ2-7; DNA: TGTGCCAGCCGGTATGGGGCTAGCGAGAAGGACGAGCAGTACTTC; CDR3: CASRYGASEKDEQYF
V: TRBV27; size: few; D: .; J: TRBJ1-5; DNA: TGTGCCAGCAGACGAGACAGCCGCTATAGCAATCAGCCCCAGCATTTT; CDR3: CASRRDSRYSNQPQHF
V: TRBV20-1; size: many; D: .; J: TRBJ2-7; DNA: TGCAGTGCTAGAGGGGCGGCAGACTACGAGCAGTACTTC; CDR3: CSARGAADYEQYF
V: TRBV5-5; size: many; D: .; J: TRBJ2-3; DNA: TGTGCCAGCAGCTTGGGCCTAGATACGCAGTATTTT; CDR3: CASSLGLDTQYF
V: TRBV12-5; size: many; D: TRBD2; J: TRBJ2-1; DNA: TGTGCTAGTGGTTTGGTTCTAGCGGGCCCGAGCTCCTACAATGAGCAGTTCTTC; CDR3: CASGLVLAGPSSYNEQFF
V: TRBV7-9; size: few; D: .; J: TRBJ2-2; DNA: TGTGCCAGCAGCAAGACCACAGGAACCGGGGAGCTGTTTTTT; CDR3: CASSKTTGTGELFF
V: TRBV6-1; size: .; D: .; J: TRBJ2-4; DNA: TGTGCCGTTAATTCCGGGACACGGAAAAACATTCAGTACTTC; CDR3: CAVNSGTRKNIQYF
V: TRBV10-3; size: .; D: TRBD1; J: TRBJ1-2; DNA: TGTGCCATCAGTGTCGGGACAGGGAAAATTAACTATGGCTACACCTTC; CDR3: CAISVGTGKINYGYTF
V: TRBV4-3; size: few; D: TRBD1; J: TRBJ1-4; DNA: TGCGCCAGCAGCCCGGGACAGGGCTCGAGGAATAATGAAAAACTGTTTTTT; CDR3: CASSPGQGSRNNEKLFF
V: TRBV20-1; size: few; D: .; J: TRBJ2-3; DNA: TGCAGTGTCCCCCCGGGGTTTGGCGGAGATACGCAGTATTTT; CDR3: CSVPPGFGGDTQYF
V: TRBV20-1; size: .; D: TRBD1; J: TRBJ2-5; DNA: TGCAGTGCTAGCCCCACCAGGGGGCGGTGGGAGACCCAGTACTTC; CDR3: CSASPTRGRWETQYF
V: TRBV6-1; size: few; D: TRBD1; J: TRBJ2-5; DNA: TGTGCCAGCAGTAGGGACAGGGGGCTTTCGGGAGGCCAAGAGACCCAGTACTTC; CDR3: CASSRDRGLSGGQETQYF
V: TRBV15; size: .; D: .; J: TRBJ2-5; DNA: TGTGCCACCAGCAGGGGTCAGGGGGGCTGGGAGACCCAGTACTTC; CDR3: CATSRGQGGWETQYF
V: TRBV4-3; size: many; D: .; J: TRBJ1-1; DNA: TGCGCCAGCAGCCAAGAAAGTGGCAGAGAAGCTTTCTTT; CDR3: CASSQESGREAFF
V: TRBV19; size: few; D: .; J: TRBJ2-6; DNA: TGTGCCAGTAGTTTTGGACAAGCCTCTGGGGCCAACGTCCTGACTTTC; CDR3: CASSFGQASGANVLTF
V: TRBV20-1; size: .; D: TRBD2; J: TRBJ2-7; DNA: TGCAGTGCTAGTAGAGGGACTAGCGGGAGTACTTGGTACGAGCAGTACTTC; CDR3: CSASRGTSGSTWYEQYF
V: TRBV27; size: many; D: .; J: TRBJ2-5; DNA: TGTGCCAGCAGTTTACTGAATGGGGGACCCCGGGCTCGCGAATGGGAGACCCAGTACTTC; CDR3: CASSLLNGGPRAREWETQYF
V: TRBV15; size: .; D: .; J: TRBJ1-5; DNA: TGTGCCACCAGCAGGGGCCTCAGCAGGCAGCCCCAGCATTTT; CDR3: CATSRGLSRQPQHF
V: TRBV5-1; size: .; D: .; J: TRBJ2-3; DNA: TGCGCCAGCAGGGACACCACAGATACGCAGTATTTT; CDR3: CASRDTTDTQYF
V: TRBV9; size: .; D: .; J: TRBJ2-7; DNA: TGTGCCAGCAGCCAAGGGGTGGGCGAGCAGTACTTC; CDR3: CASSQGVGEQYF
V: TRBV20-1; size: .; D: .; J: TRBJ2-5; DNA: TGCAGTGCAAGAGCCCCGGACCAGACCCAGTACTTC; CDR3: CSARAPDQTQYF
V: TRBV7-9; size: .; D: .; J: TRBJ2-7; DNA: TGTGCCAGCAGCGCACCAAGACAGGAGCCTACCTACGAGCAGTACTTT; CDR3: CASSAPRQEPTYEQYF
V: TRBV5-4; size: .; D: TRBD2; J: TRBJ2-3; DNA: TGTGCCAGCAGCGGACAACTAGCGGGAGAGGATACGCAGTATTTT; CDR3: CASSGQLAGEDTQYF
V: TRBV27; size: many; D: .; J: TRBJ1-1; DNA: TGTGCCAGCAGTCCCCACCCTGGCGGGGGCACTGAAGCTTTCTTT; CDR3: CASSPHPGGGTEAFF
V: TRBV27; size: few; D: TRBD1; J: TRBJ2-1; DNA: TGTGCCAGCAAGGCGCTGGGGACAGGGTTCAATGAGCAGTTCTTC; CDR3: CASKALGTGFNEQFF
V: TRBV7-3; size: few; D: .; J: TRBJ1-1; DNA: TGTGCCAGCAGCCCTCAGGGCCCCTCCTCGGGCACTGAAGCTTTCTTT; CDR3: CASSPQGPSSGTEAFF
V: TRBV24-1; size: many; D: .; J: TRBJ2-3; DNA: TGTGCCACCAGTGATGGAAGAAGGGATACGCAGTATTTT; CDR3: CATSDGRRDTQYF
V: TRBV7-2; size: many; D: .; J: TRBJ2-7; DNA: TGTGCCAGCAGCTTAGATGACCCATCGGACTACGAGCAGTACTTC; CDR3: CASSLDDPSDYEQYF
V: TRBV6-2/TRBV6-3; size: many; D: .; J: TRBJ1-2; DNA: TGTGCCAGCAGTTTTCCCCCTCCAGGGCGCGGCTACACCTTC; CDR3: CASSFPPPGRGYTF
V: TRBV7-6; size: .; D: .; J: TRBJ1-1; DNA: TGTGCCAGCAGCTTAGTTCAGGGAACTACTGAAGCTTTCTTT; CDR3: CASSLVQGTTEAFF
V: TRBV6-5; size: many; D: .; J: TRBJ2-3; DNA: TGTGCCAGCAGTTACTCGGGCTACGGCACAGATACGCAGTATTTT; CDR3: CASSYSGYGTDTQYF
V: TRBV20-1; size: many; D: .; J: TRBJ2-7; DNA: TGCAGTGCTAGAGATTTGGGGCAGAGCTCCTACGAGCAGTACTTC; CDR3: CSARDLGQSSYEQYF
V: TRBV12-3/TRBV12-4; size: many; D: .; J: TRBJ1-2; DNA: TGTGCCAGCAGCACGGGGAGGGTCGGTGGCTACACCTTC; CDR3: CASSTGRVGGYTF
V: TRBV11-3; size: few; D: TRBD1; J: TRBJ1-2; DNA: TGTGCCAGCAGCTCCATGGGGACAGATAATTTCTATGGCTACACCTTC; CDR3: CASSSMGTDNFYGYTF
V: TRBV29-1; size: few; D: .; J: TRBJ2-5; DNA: TGCAGCGTTGGGACGGTTCAAGAGACCCAGTACTTC; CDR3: CSVGTVQETQYF
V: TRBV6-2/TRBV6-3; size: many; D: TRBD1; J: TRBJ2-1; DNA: TGTGCCAGCAGTCATACCGGGACAGAGTACAATGAGCAGTTCTTC; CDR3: CASSHTGTEYNEQFF
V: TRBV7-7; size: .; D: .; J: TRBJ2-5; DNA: TGTGCCAGCAGCTCGGGTCGTGCCCAGTACTTC; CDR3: CASSSGRAQYF
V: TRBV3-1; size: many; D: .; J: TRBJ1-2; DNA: TGTGCCAGCAGCCCTTCGGGCAGGGCCGAGGATTTCTACACCTTC; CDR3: CASSPSGRAEDFYTF
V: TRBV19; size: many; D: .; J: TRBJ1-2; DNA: TGTGCCAGTAGTATAGACAGGACCCGTGGTGGCTACACCTTC; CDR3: CASSIDRTRGGYTF
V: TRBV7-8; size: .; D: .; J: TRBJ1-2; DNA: TGTGCCAGCAGTAGCCCGCCGGGCTATGGCTACACCTTC; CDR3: CASSSPPGYGYTF
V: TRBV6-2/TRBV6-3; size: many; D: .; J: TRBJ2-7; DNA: TGTGCCAGCAGTTACTCGTCGGGGCCCTCCTACGAGCAGTACTTC; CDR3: CASSYSSGPSYEQYF
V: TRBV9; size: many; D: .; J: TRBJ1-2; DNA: TGTGCCAGCAGCGTAGCGGTTGGGACCATTTATGGCTACACCTTC; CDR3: CASSVAVGTIYGYTF
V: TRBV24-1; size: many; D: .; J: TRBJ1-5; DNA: TGTGCCACCAGTGATTTTTCCAATCAGCCCCAGCATTTT; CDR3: CATSDFSNQPQHF
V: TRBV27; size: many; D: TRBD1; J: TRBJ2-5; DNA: TGTGCCAGCAGTTTAGAGGGGGCGAAGGAGACCCAGTACTTC; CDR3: CASSLEGAKETQYF
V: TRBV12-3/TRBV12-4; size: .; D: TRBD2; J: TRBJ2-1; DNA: TGTGCCGGTTCGGGGGGTGGCCTCCGAGACGCGCAGTTCTTC; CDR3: CAGSGGGLRDAQFF
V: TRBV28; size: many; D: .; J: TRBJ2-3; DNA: TGTGCCAGCAGTTCCCTTGAGAGAGATACGCAGTATTTT; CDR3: CASSSLERDTQYF
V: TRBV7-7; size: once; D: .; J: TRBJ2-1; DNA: TGTGCTAGCAGCCCGGGGTGGGATGAGCAGTTCTTC; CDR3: CASSPGWDEQFF